This entry describes one TCR beta chain. The data are from a study of cytomegalovirus exposure and HLA in healthy donors. Study at large: Findings of an earlier analysis included some 110 million unique TCR beta sequences from some 200 million T cells.

Germline CDR1 MNHNS, CDR2 SASEGT. The CDR3 loop spans 15 amino acids. V shed 2 bases and J 10 bases; nucleotides not matched to a gene: 10. The study ran its PCR with 60 Vbeta and 13 Jbeta primers. The method was immunoSEQ multiplex PCR; TCRdb's version includes in-frame clones alone and lacks a portion of them. The sample has about 120,000 clones; roughly 76% are singletons. The sample comprised PBMCs. The source is a man aged 25 to 40 in good health and CMV-seronegative. V usage is TRBV6-1 and J usage is TRBJ2-1; TRBD2 agrees at 8 bases. CDR3 amino acids: CASSETGGAVWEQFF. Here the CDR3 DNA reads TGTGCCAGCAGTGAAACGGGGGGGGCGGTATGGGAGCAGTTCTTC.